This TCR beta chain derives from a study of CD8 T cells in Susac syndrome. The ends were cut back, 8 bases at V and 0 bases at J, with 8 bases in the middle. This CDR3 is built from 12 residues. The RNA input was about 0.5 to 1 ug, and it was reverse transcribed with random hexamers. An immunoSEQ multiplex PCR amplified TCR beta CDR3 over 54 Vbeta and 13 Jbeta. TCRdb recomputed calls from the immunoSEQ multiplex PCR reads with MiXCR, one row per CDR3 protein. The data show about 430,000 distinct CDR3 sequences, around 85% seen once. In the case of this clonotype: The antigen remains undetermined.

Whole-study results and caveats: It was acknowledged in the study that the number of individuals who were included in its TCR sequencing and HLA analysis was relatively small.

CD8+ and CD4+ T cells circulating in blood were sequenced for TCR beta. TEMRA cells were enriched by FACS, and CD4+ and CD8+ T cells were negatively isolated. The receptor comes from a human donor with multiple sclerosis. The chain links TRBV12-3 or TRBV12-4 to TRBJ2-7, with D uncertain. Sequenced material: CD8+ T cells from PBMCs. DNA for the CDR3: TGTGCCAGCGCAATGAGCTCCTACGAGCAGTACTTC. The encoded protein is CASAMSSYEQYF.